This TCR beta chain stems from a study of graft-versus-host responses after intestinal transplantation. The CDR3 has 14 amino acids. V dropped 1 base and J dropped 3; count of bases not matched to a gene: 3. The germline gives CDR1 SGHTA, CDR2 FQGTGA. Processing of graft tissue released intraepithelial and lamina propria lymphocytes. TCRdb keeps only in-frame clones here, not all; method: immunoSEQ multiplex PCR. The sample lists some 66,000 clones; roughly 89% were seen once. The TCR sequence derives from a human patient who received an intestinal transplant, so some T cells may come from the graft donor. This sample comprised ileum tissue, obtained roughly 390 days after transplant. This rearrangement joins TRBV7-3 to TRBJ2-7; the match to TRBD2 covers 7 bases. Here the CDR3 DNA reads TGTGCCAGCAGCTTAAGCGGGGGAGGCTACGAGCAGTACTTC. It yields the protein CASSLSGGGYEQYF.